The next 32 T cell receptor beta chains were all read from a single sample in a study of shared clonotypes between healthy human individuals. Measured with immunoSEQ multiplex PCR; TCRdb has only the in-frame clones, and not every one. Of about 960,000 clones in the sample, about 80% are singletons; the top ten hold about 1.5%. Input material: memory CD4+ T cells sorted from blood. Subset given: CD45RA-negative fraction. Receptors originate from a man between 18 and 35 years old in good health.

J is TRBJ1-1 and V is TRBV6-5, with D uncertain. Trimming took off 0 bases at V and 4 bases at J, with 12 bases between the two ends. CDR1 MNHEY and CDR2 SVGAGI come from the germline V gene. The CDR3 runs to 15 residues. CDR3 coding DNA: TGTGCCAGCAGTTACTCGGAGGGCGTGGGCACTGAAGCTTTCTTT. As protein: CASSYSEGVGTEAFF.

This sequence joins TRBV30 and TRBJ1-4; D is ambiguous. Deletions cut 3 bases from V and 4 bases from J, with 9 bases between. CDR1 and CDR2 from the germline V gene are GTSNPN and SVGIG (reference sequence). This CDR3 comprises 13 residues. The CDR3 loop reads CAWREFLNEKLFF. CDR3 nucleotide sequence: TGTGCCTGGAGAGAGTTCCTTAATGAAAAACTGTTTTTT.

The V call is TRBV19, the J call TRBJ1-1; D unclear. The V gene lost 4 bases and the J gene lost 7 bases, with 13 bases spanning the gap. Germline CDR1 is LNHDA and CDR2 is SQIVND (reference sequence). This CDR3 has 13 residues. CDR3 in DNA: TGTGCCAGTAGTACCCACCGGGAAAGTGAAGCTTTCTTT. Encoded protein: CASSTHRESEAFF.

CDR3 in DNA: TGCGCCAGCAGCCAAGATGGATTGACCGATAATTCACCCCTCCACTTT. As protein: CASSQDGLTDNSPLHF. The chain combines TRBV4-3 with TRBJ1-6; unclear D gene. CDR1 is LGHNA, CDR2 YSLEER, per germline. CDR3 length: 16 amino acids. V was pared by 0 bases and J by 5 bases, with 11 bases between.

V is TRBV30 and J is TRBJ2-7, with D possibly TRBD1 on 6 matching bases. CDR1 is GTSNPN, CDR2 SVGIG, per germline (reference sequence). The CDR3 contains 14 residues. Trimming pared 3 bases from V and 3 bases from J, leaving 15 bases between. The CDR3 loop is CAWSPPYRVYEQYF. DNA for the CDR3: TGTGCCTGGAGCCCTCCCTACAGGGTCTACGAGCAGTACTTC.

V and J are TRBV5-6 and TRBJ1-2; maybe TRBD1 (5 bases). Trimming left V 2 bases short and J 1 base short, with 9 bases between. Looked up from germline, CDR1 is SGHDT and CDR2 is YYEEEE. The CDR3 is 14 amino acids. The CDR3 region has the DNA TGTGCCAGCAGCTTCGGCAGGGTTAACTATGGCTACACCTTC. Encoded protein: CASSFGRVNYGYTF.

This chain connects TRBV7-3 to TRBJ1-6; D unresolved. Germline V CDR1 and CDR2: SGHTA, FQGTGA. The length of the CDR3 is 13 residues. Between the trimmed V and J ends, which lost 4 bases and 10 bases, there was a span of 11 bases. The CDR3 DNA reads as TGTGCCAGCAGCTCCTCTATCGGGTCACCCCTCCACTTT. This encodes CASSSSIGSPLHF.

The chain combines TRBV10-3 with TRBJ2-1; perhaps TRBD1 as D (5 bases). This CDR3 has 14 residues. Looked up from germline, CDR1 is ENHRY and CDR2 is SYGVKD. V was pared by 0 bases and J by 6 bases, with 9 bases between. CDR3 sequence (DNA): TGTGCCATCAGTGAGTCTGGGGCGGTCAATGAGCAGTTCTTC. Its translation: CAISESGAVNEQFF.

This clone was seen only a few times. The genes are TRBV6-1 and TRBJ2-3, with TRBD2 identical over 8 bases. This CDR3 is 15 amino acids long. The V and J ends lost 5 bases and 5 bases, in that order; junction bases with no gene match: 9. Germline assignment: CDR1 MNHNS and CDR2 SASEGT. The CDR3 nucleotides read TGTGCCAGCAGTCACCTAGCGGGCGTAAGAGATACGCAGTATTTT. This sequence encodes CASSHLAGVRDTQYF.

The chain is built from TRBV2 and TRBJ2-7, with TRBD1 matching over 7 bases. V shed 10 bases and J 2 bases; nucleotides not matched to a gene: 11. Germline CDR1 and CDR2: SNHLY and FYNNEI. This CDR3 is 14 amino acids long. The CDR3 loop reads CATLQQGVTYEQYF. Here the CDR3 DNA reads TGTGCCACCCTCCAGCAGGGGGTCACCTACGAGCAGTACTTC.

The chain is built from TRBV7-3 and TRBJ1-5; D remains ambiguous. Germline V gene sequence: CDR1 SGHTA, CDR2 FQGTGA. The ends were cut back, 2 bases at V and 4 bases at J, with 12 bases in the middle. The length of the CDR3 is 15 residues. The chain's CDR3 is CASSLGPGYNQPQHF. The CDR3 DNA sequence: TGTGCCAGCAGCTTAGGACCAGGTTATAATCAGCCCCAGCATTTT.

This clone was detected only a few times. The V gene is TRBV5-1, the J gene TRBJ1-1, with 8 bases lining up with TRBD1. The CDR3 is made up of 13 amino acids. Germline loops: CDR1 SGHRS, CDR2 YFSETQ. Trimming took 5 bases from V and 14 from J; bases not matched to a gene: 14. The CDR3 region is CASRANGQGGWFF. For the CDR3, the DNA is TGCGCCAGCAGGGCAAATGGACAGGGTGGATGGTTCTTT.

This clone was detected once. The V gene is TRBV9, the J gene TRBJ2-3, with 8 bases that match TRBD2. Trimming at V came to 1 base and at J to 6 bases, leaving 4 bases not matched to a gene. Germline CDR1 is SGDLS and CDR2 is YYNGEE. The CDR3 is made up of 14 amino acids. The CDR3 DNA reads TGTGCCAGCAGCGTAACTAGCGGAGTGGATACGCAGTATTTT. It translates to CASSVTSGVDTQYF.

The genes are TRBV18 and TRBJ2-1; 8 bases map to TRBD1. The CDR3 has 15 amino acids. Germline values: CDR1 KGHSH, CDR2 LQKENI. J gave up 7 bases and V 0 bases, and 5 bases lay outside the gene matches. CDR3 sequence: CASSPPQGAGNEQFF. The CDR3 nucleotides are TGTGCCAGCTCACCACCGCAGGGGGCGGGGAATGAGCAGTTCTTC.

As to this clone: A read error is possible here, since a much larger clone lies one base away. This sequence joins TRBV9 and TRBJ1-3, with D possibly TRBD1 on 6 matching bases. In germline, CDR1 is SGDLS, CDR2 YYNGEE. The CDR3 totals 16 residues. The ends were cut back, 4 bases at V and 5 bases at J, with 19 bases in the middle. The DNA of the CDR3 is TGTGCCAGCAGCAAGAGTCAGGGAGGGGGTAGAAACACCATATATTTT. Encoded protein: CASSKSQGGGRNTIYF.

Many counts were recorded for this clone. The V call is TRBV7-9, the J call TRBJ1-2; D remains unclear. V lost 3 bases to trimming and J lost 8 bases, with 19 bases between them. Per germline, CDR1 SEHNR and CDR2 FQNEAQ (reference sequence). This CDR3 has 15 residues. As DNA, the CDR3 is TGTGCCAGCAGCTTCGTGAGTACAGATCGGCGGGGCTACACCTTC. Translated, it gives CASSFVSTDRRGYTF. Full variable domain (rest looked up from reference TRBV7-9 and TRBJ1-2): DTGVSQNPRHKITKRGQNVTFRCDPISEHNRLYWYRQTLGQGPEFLTYFQNEAQLEKSRLLSDRFSAERPKGSFSTLEIQRTEQGDSAMYLCASSFVSTDRRGYTFGSGTRLTVV.

The rearrangement links TRBV5-1 to TRBJ2-3; 10 bases match TRBD2. There are 15 residues in the CDR3. Germline loops: CDR1 SGHRS, CDR2 YFSETQ. With 4 bases clipped from V and 2 bases from J, the junction kept 4 bases outside the gene matches. This CDR3 is CASSELAGNTDTQYF. Written as DNA, the CDR3 is TGCGCCAGCAGCGAACTAGCGGGGAACACAGATACGCAGTATTTT.

The V gene is TRBV6-1, the J gene TRBJ2-2, with D unresolved. CDR1 and CDR2 (germline): MNHNS, SASEGT. V was trimmed by 1 base and J by 1 base, leaving 10 bases between them. This CDR3 has 16 amino acids. The CDR3 reads CASSEDVVRNTGELFF. The CDR3, as DNA: TGTGCCAGCAGTGAAGATGTCGTTAGGAACACCGGGGAGCTGTTTTTT.

J is TRBJ2-7 and V is TRBV2; D is ambiguous. V lost 1 base and J lost 2, with 12 bases in between. Looked up from germline, CDR1 is SNHLY and CDR2 is FYNNEI. CDR3 length: 15 amino acids. This CDR3 reads CASSEGRQTPYEQYF. CDR3 coding DNA: TGTGCCAGCAGTGAAGGACGGCAGACGCCCTACGAGCAGTACTTC.

V and J are TRBV19 and TRBJ2-7, with 10 bases fitting TRBD2. This CDR3 region has 15 residues. Germline lookup yields CDR1 LNHDA and CDR2 SQIVND (reference sequence). Trimming at V came to 6 bases and at J to 4 bases, leaving 9 bases not matched to a gene. The CDR3 DNA is TGTGCCAGTAGGATATCTAGCGGGAGTATGTACGAGCAGTACTTC. Encoded protein: CASRISSGSMYEQYF. Full variable domain (rest looked up from reference TRBV19 and TRBJ2-7): DGGITQSPKYLFRKEGQNVTLSCEQNLNHDAMYWYRQDPGQGLRLIYYSQIVNDFQKGDIAEGYSVSREKKESFPLTVTSAQKNPTAFYLCASRISSGSMYEQYFGPGTRLTVT.

This chain connects TRBV5-4 to TRBJ1-4; D is unresolved. The CDR3 runs 14 residues. The germline V gene encodes CDR1 SGHNT and CDR2 YYREEE (reference sequence). Trimming pared 3 bases from V and 5 bases from J, leaving 11 bases between. DNA for the CDR3: TGTGCCAGCAGCTCTCTAAAAACGAATGAAAAACTGTTTTTT. Protein product: CASSSLKTNEKLFF.

The chain links TRBV12-5 to TRBJ2-6, with a possible D match to TRBD2 (6 bases). Trimming took off 6 bases at V and 1 base at J, with 13 bases between the two ends. Germline V gene sequence: CDR1 LGHNT, CDR2 FRNRAP. The CDR3 is 16 amino acids. The CDR3 protein is CASGPRRESGANVLTF. The CDR3 DNA reads as TGTGCTAGTGGCCCCCGGCGGGAATCTGGGGCCAACGTCCTGACTTTC.

The J gene is TRBJ2-7, the V gene TRBV30; D is perhaps TRBD2 (5 bases). The CDR3 length is 13 residues. CDR1 is GTSNPN and CDR2 is SVGIG in the germline V gene (reference sequence). V was clipped by 0 bases and J by 4 bases, with 10 bases between them. The CDR3 DNA follows: TGTGCCTGGAGTGTAGACTACGGTTACGAGCAGTACTTC. Translating it yields CAWSVDYGYEQYF. Filled out from reference TRBV30 and TRBJ2-7, the complete variable domain reads SQTIHQWPATLVQPVGSPLSLECTVEGTSNPNLYWYRQAAGRGLQLLFYSVGIGQISSEVPQNLSASRPQDRQFILSSKKLLLSDSGFYLCAWSVDYGYEQYFGPGTRLTVT.

V gene TRBV10-3 combines with J gene TRBJ1-2, with D tentatively TRBD1 (5 bases). V gave up 2 bases and J gave up 8 bases, with 12 bases separating them. The CDR3 consists of 13 residues. The V gene's germline CDR1 is ENHRY and CDR2 SYGVKD. The CDR3 spells CAISEGRAGGYTF. In DNA form, the CDR3 reads TGTGCCATCAGTGAGGGCAGGGCAGGAGGCTACACCTTC.

The genes are TRBV19 and TRBJ2-5, with D perhaps TRBD1 (6 bases). The CDR3 is made up of 12 amino acids. The V end lost 5 bases, the J end lost 4 bases, and 8 bases lay between the germline ends. Germline V gene data show CDR1 as LNHDA and CDR2 as SQIVND (reference sequence). CDR3 DNA sequence: TGTGCCAGTAGTGAACAGGGAGAGACCCAGTACTTC. Its translation is CASSEQGETQYF.

The chain combines TRBV25-1 with TRBJ1-2; TRBD1 might be the D (5 bases). With 6 bases removed from V and 0 bases from J, the gap between germline ends came to 11 bases. The germline CDR1 and CDR2 sequences are MGHDK and SYGVNS. The CDR3 totals 14 residues. This CDR3 is CASRGRGSNYGYTF. The CDR3 coding sequence is TGTGCCAGCAGGGGGCGGGGATCTAACTATGGCTACACCTTC.

The chain employs TRBV5-1 and TRBJ2-5; D may correspond to TRBD1 or TRBD2 (6 bases each). In germline, CDR1 is SGHRS, CDR2 YFSETQ. The V end lost 2 bases, the J end lost 5 bases, and 16 bases lay between the germline ends. The CDR3 sequence is 15 residues long. The CDR3 bases are TGCGCCAGCAGCTTACAGGGACTTGAATTGGAGACCCAGTACTTC. Amino acid sequence: CASSLQGLELETQYF.

The V and J genes are TRBV5-6 and TRBJ1-6, with D uncertain. The V gene's germline CDR1 is SGHDT and CDR2 YYEEEE. CDR3 size: 14 residues. V was cut by 4 bases and J by 9 bases, with 14 bases left in between. For the CDR3, the DNA is TGTGCCAGCAGCCTTGTCCCCGGTGGTTCACCCCTCCACTTT. Its protein product is CASSLVPGGSPLHF.

This clone was seen a few times. V and J are TRBV5-1 and TRBJ2-7; 8 bases are shared with TRBD2. V lost 1 base, J lost 5 bases, and 8 bases stayed unmatched. The CDR3 loop spans 15 amino acids. Germline V lookup: CDR1 SGHRS, CDR2 YFSETQ. CDR3 DNA sequence: TGCGCCAGCAGCTTGATAGCGGGAATCGACGACGAGCAGTACTTC. Translated: CASSLIAGIDDEQYF.

The chain couples TRBV5-1 to TRBJ1-5; the D gene is possibly TRBD1 (6 bases). The germline V gene has CDR1 SGHRS and CDR2 YFSETQ. The CDR3 spans 17 residues. Trimming stripped 3 bases from V and 0 bases from J, with 16 bases between. CDR3 nucleotides: TGCGCCAGCAGCTCCGCGCGGACAGTCCTTAGCAATCAGCCCCAGCATTTT. This gives the protein CASSSARTVLSNQPQHF.

The chain links TRBV28 to TRBJ2-2; no firm D call. The CDR3 has 12 residues. V was pared by 6 bases and J by 2 bases, with 4 bases between. The germline gives CDR1 MDHEN, CDR2 SYDVKM. CDR3 DNA sequence: TGTGCCAGCAGCAAAAACACCGGGGAGCTGTTTTTT. Its protein product is CASSKNTGELFF.

Worth noting for this clone: In the same sample, other DNA sequences code for this CDR3. The rearrangement uses TRBV18 and TRBJ1-1; D gene uncertain. Deletions cut 3 bases from V and 4 bases from J, with 9 bases between. Germline V lookup: CDR1 KGHSH, CDR2 LQKENI. This CDR3 has 13 amino acids. CDR3 loop: CASSPPGGTEAFF. The DNA of the CDR3 is TGTGCCAGCTCACCTCCAGGAGGCACTGAAGCTTTCTTT.